These 9 T cell receptor beta chains were all obtained from the same sample, sequenced in a study of chemoradiotherapy in HPV16-positive cancers. The table came from immunoSEQ multiplex PCR; TCRdb's copy has only in-frame clones and leaves some out. Seen here are approximately 30,000 clones, more than 85% observed once, and the top ten hold 2.1%. The sample here was blood, taken from a patient who underwent chemoradiotherapy. The origin of the receptors is a human donor with HPV-associated anogenital cancer.

J is TRBJ1-2 and V is TRBV2; 10 positions match TRBD1. V lost 4 bases, J lost 7 bases, and 3 bases stayed unmatched. Germline V gene sequence: CDR1 SNHLY, CDR2 FYNNEI. The CDR3 runs 13 residues. Here the CDR3 reads CASSADRGFGYTF. CDR3 bases: TGTGCCAGCAGTGCGGACAGGGGGTTTGGCTACACCTTC.

The chain recombines TRBV18 with TRBJ2-7; 11 bases line up with TRBD2. Looked up from germline, CDR1 is KGHSH and CDR2 is LQKENI. The V segment lost 3 bases and the J segment 4 bases; nucleotides outside the gene matches: 5. This CDR3 has 15 residues. CDR3 region: CASSPLTSGGYEQYF. The CDR3 nucleotides are TGTGCCAGCTCACCTCTAACTAGCGGGGGATACGAGCAGTACTTC. Full variable domain (rest looked up from reference TRBV18 and TRBJ2-7): NAGVMQNPRHLVRRRGQEARLRCSPMKGHSHVYWYRQLPEEGLKFMVYLQKENIIDESGMPKERFSAEFPKEGPSILRIQQVVRGDSAAYFCASSPLTSGGYEQYFGPGTRLTVT.

The rearrangement joins TRBV19 to TRBJ2-5, with D unclear. CDR1 and CDR2 (germline): LNHDA, SQIVND (reference sequence). This CDR3 region has 11 residues. V gave up 6 bases and J gave up 4 bases, with 6 bases separating them. The CDR3 loop reads CASRRAETQYF. The CDR3 DNA is TGTGCCAGTAGGCGAGCAGAGACCCAGTACTTC. Full variable domain (rest looked up from reference TRBV19 and TRBJ2-5): DGGITQSPKYLFRKEGQNVTLSCEQNLNHDAMYWYRQDPGQGLRLIYYSQIVNDFQKGDIAEGYSVSREKKESFPLTVTSAQKNPTAFYLCASRRAETQYFGPGTRLLVL.

The rearrangement uses TRBV5-1 and TRBJ2-7, with 10 positions matching TRBD1. V gave up 4 bases and J gave up 3 bases; unmatched junction bases: 7. The CDR3 has 15 residues. The V gene's germline CDR1 is SGHRS and CDR2 YFSETQ. For the CDR3, the DNA is TGCGCCAGCAGCCTCGACAGGGGGCCCTTCTACGAGCAGTACTTC. The encoded protein is CASSLDRGPFYEQYF.

The V call is TRBV29-1, the J call TRBJ1-2; a weak D match, TRBD1 (5 bases). The CDR3 loop spans 13 amino acids. The ends were cut back, 7 bases at V and 3 bases at J, with 15 bases in the middle. The V gene's germline CDR1 is SQVTM and CDR2 ANQGSEA. The CDR3 bases are TGCAGCGGAGCGGCAGGGAATGACTATGGCTACACCTTC. It specifies CSGAAGNDYGYTF.

The chain carries TRBV11-3 and TRBJ2-3; 8 bases match TRBD2. CDR3 size: 14 residues. The germline CDR1 and CDR2 sequences are SGHNT and YENEEA. The J segment lost 6 bases and the V segment lost 1 base, leaving 3 bases of the junction unmatched. The CDR3 protein is CASSLAGGGDTQYF. The CDR3 region has the DNA TGTGCCAGCAGCTTAGCGGGGGGGGGCGATACGCAGTATTTT.

V usage is TRBV5-1 and J usage is TRBJ1-1; TRBD1 matches at 7 bases. The ends lost 2 bases at V and 3 bases at J; junction bases unmatched: 7. Germline V gene sequence: CDR1 SGHRS, CDR2 YFSETQ. The length of the CDR3 is 15 residues. For the CDR3, the DNA is TGCGCCAGCAGCTTACGACAGGGCGGGGACACTGAAGCTTTCTTT. It is translated as CASSLRQGGDTEAFF.

This chain joins TRBV19 and TRBJ1-4; 9 positions agree with TRBD1. With 7 bases clipped from V and 8 bases from J, the junction kept 8 bases outside the gene matches. This CDR3 region has 14 residues. In germline, CDR1 is LNHDA, CDR2 SQIVND (reference sequence). This CDR3 reads CASTQGANQEKLFF. As DNA, the CDR3 is TGTGCCAGTACACAGGGGGCGAATCAAGAAAAACTGTTTTTT.

The J gene is TRBJ2-2, the V gene TRBV11-2; D remains unclear. CDR1 is SGHAT, CDR2 FQNNGV, per germline. The CDR3 spans 13 residues. Trimming shortened V by 4 bases and J by 6 bases, and 9 bases separated the two germline ends. CDR3 protein: CASSSDPAGELFF. CDR3 nucleotide sequence: TGTGCCAGCAGCTCGGACCCGGCCGGGGAGCTGTTTTTT.